This entry features one T cell receptor beta chain sequence. The sample belongs to a study of blood T cell repertoires in COVID-19. Study context: COVID-19 samples from acute and convalescent phases originated in the United States, Italy and Spain. Sample material is recorded as cDNA or gDNA derived from T cells, B-cell-depleted T cells, or PBMCs.

In the original analysis: Estimates of nucleated cell counts were drawn from the amplification of reference gene primers. Sequenced by immunoSEQ multiplex PCR; TCRdb stores in-frame clones only, minus some. V and J calls and clone size are those listed in that table; D and trimming were worked out from the DNA. The sample lists about 120,000 clones; about four fifths were seen once. Germline CDR1 and CDR2: LGHNA and YNFKEQ. CDR3 length: 17 residues. Trimming shortened V by 0 bases and J by 2 bases, and 16 bases separated the two germline ends. The sample was peripheral blood. This TCR came from a human donor in a cohort sampled during active COVID-19. The genes are TRBV4-2 and TRBJ1-2; a weak D match, TRBD1 (6 bases). The DNA of the CDR3 is TGTGCCAGCAGCCAAGAGGAGGCGGGGGGCGGCAACTATGGCTACACCTTC. It specifies CASSQEEAGGGNYGYTF.